This TCR beta chain is drawn from a study of T cell responses to AZD1222 COVID-19 vaccine. Study-wide points: Nearly half of spike-specific TCRs reportedly target variant regions that are unmutated in the B.1.351 and B.1.1.7 variants. Once two AZD1222 doses were given, Spike-specific TCR breadth and depth went up. Without day 14 samples, only post-peak T cell repertoires were studied.

On this clone: Antigen specificity is unknown.

The repertoire was sequenced with immunoSEQ multiplex PCR; TCRdb's copy has only in-frame clones and lacks some. The sample lists 150,000 to 200,000 clones; 75% to 90% were seen once. Germline CDR1 is MDHEN and CDR2 is SYDVKM. V was pared by 3 bases and J by 0 bases, with 12 bases between. The CDR3 runs 16 residues. The clonotype was recovered from an adult who received the MenACWY meningococcal vaccine as a control. The chain links TRBV28 to TRBJ1-5; no clear D gene. Sequenced here: peripheral blood, sampled 28 days after the second dose of the MenACWY control vaccine. CDR3 sequence reads: CASSFRTAPSNQPQHF. The CDR3 bases are TGTGCCAGCAGTTTTCGGACGGCTCCTAGCAATCAGCCCCAGCATTTT. Using reference TRBV28 and TRBJ1-5 for the parts outside the CDR3, the full variable domain is DVKVTQSSRYLVKRTGEKVFLECVQDMDHENMFWYRQDPGLGLRLIYFSYDVKMKEKGDIPEGYSVSREKKERFSLILESASTNQTSMYLCASSFRTAPSNQPQHFGDGTRLSIL.